The clone carrying this T cell receptor beta chain was detected once. Antigen: not known. These data are taken from a study of vaccination effects on CD4 cells after COVID-19. About the research overall: Two million PBMC per well received approximately 10 IU/ml IL-2 and approximately 9.2 ug/ml peptides in culture.

The method was immunoSEQ multiplex PCR; TCRdb's version includes in-frame clones alone and lacks a portion of them. Of 70,000 to 75,000 clones in the sample, approximately 77% were seen once. Following a roughly 10-day culture, CD4+ T cells were purified. Vaccine recipients lacked prior SARS-CoV-2 infection and had negative nucleocapsid antibodies. Study results and caveats: There was marked clonal contraction among infection- and vaccine-induced clones late after vaccination.

The sequencing here drew on CD4+ T cells from PBMCs cultured without peptide, taken before COVID-19 vaccination. The receptor comes from a human donor who received a COVID-19 vaccine.

The CDR3 sequence: CASSLSFQNTEAFF. The CDR3 DNA reads as TGCGCCAGCAGCTTGTCCTTTCAAAACACTGAAGCTTTCTTT. The rearrangement uses TRBV5-1 and TRBJ1-1; unclear D gene. From germline, CDR1 is SGHRS and CDR2 YFSETQ. The CDR3 loop spans 14 amino acids. Trimming removed 1 base from V and 2 bases from J, with 9 bases in between. The full variable domain, its missing parts supplied by reference TRBV5-1 and TRBJ1-1, is KAGVTQTPRYLIKTRGQQVTLSCSPISGHRSVSWYQQTPGQGLQFLFEYFSETQRNKGNFPGRFSGRQFSNSRSEMNVSTLELGDSALYLCASSLSFQNTEAFFGQGTRLTVV.